The 6 T cell receptor beta chains reported below all come from one sample, sequenced in a study of blood T cell repertoires in COVID-19. Method: immunoSEQ multiplex PCR; TCRdb's copy keeps in-frame clones and lacks some. The sample carries about 140,000 clones, approximately 82% recorded once. The sample taken for sequencing was peripheral blood. The receptors were sampled from a man aged 55 to 70 who had recovered from COVID-19.

The chain uses TRBV7-2 and TRBJ2-1; the match to TRBD1 covers 9 bases. The CDR3 is 15 residues long. Trimming cost V 4 bases and J 0 bases; bases outside gene matches: 1. The V gene's germline CDR1 is SGHTA and CDR2 FQGNSA. CDR3: CASSSGQGSYNEQFF. The CDR3, as DNA: TGTGCCAGCAGCTCGGGACAGGGCTCCTACAATGAGCAGTTCTTC.

The rearrangement uses TRBV21-1 and TRBJ2-5; TRBD2 is the table's D call, not checked against the DNA. TRBV21-1 is listed as a pseudogene. The CDR3 runs to 13 residues. The CDR3 DNA is TGTGCCAGCAGTCCGAGCGGACAAGAGACCCAGTACTTC. The encoded protein is CASSPSGQETQYF.

V gene TRBV3-1 (or the pseudogene TRBV3-2) combines with J gene TRBJ2-1; 8 positions match TRBD2. V lost 3 bases, J lost 4 bases, and 8 bases stayed unmatched. The CDR3 has 16 residues. Per germline, CDR1 LGHDT and CDR2 YNNKEL (reference sequence). In DNA form, the CDR3 reads TGTGCCAGCAGCCATGACACTAGCGGAGGATACAATGAGCAGTTCTTC. Amino acid sequence: CASSHDTSGGYNEQFF.

The chain uses TRBV21-1 and TRBJ1-5; no check of the table's D call, TRBD1, against the DNA was made. TRBV21-1 is labeled a pseudogene. CDR3 length: 14 residues. As DNA, the CDR3 is TGTGCCAGCAGGCCCTTAGGGGTCGCTCAGCCCCAGCATTTT. This sequence encodes CASRPLGVAQPQHF.

The rearrangement links TRBV27 to TRBJ2-3, with 9 bases lining up with TRBD2. The V and J ends lost 8 bases and 2 bases, in that order; junction bases with no gene match: 11. The CDR3 is made up of 16 amino acids. Germline V gene data show CDR1 as MNHEY and CDR2 as SMNVEV (reference sequence). The CDR3 sequence is CASRTSGTSLTDTQYF. The CDR3 DNA reads as TGTGCCAGCCGAACTTCCGGGACTAGCCTCACAGATACGCAGTATTTT.

This chain connects TRBV2 to TRBJ1-5; 7 positions match TRBD1. In germline, CDR1 is SNHLY, CDR2 FYNNEI. This CDR3 spans 14 amino acids. V gave up 7 bases and J gave up 5 bases; unmatched junction bases: 8. The CDR3 loop reads CASKLGTVDQPQHF. The CDR3 DNA reads as TGTGCCAGCAAACTTGGGACAGTGGATCAGCCCCAGCATTTT.